What follows are 32 T cell receptor beta chains derived from one specimen sequenced in a study of regulatory T cells in long-lasting Graves disease. In building TCR beta libraries, iRepertoire HTBI primers were used together with Arm-PCR of CDR3 regions. TCRdb reprocessed the multiplex PCR reads with MiXCR, giving one entry per CDR3 protein. The sample yields hundreds of thousands of distinct CDR3 sequences, approximately 12% seen once. Time point noted: newly diagnosed GD, antithyroid drugs for less than 3 months. PBMCs were the source of the RNA used for TCR sequencing. This sample also belongs to another study, concerning T cells in Graves' hyperthyroidism and ophthalmopathy.

The sequences come from peripheral blood mononuclear cells (PBMCs), collected at new diagnosis, from a patient treated with antithyroid drugs. The receptors come from a man aged 25-45 years with Graves disease.

This clonotype came up a few times. The chain has TRBV6-2 or TRBV6-3 and TRBJ2-7, with 9 bases aligning to TRBD2. Trimming cost V 5 bases and J 5 bases; bases outside gene matches: 7. CDR1 MNHEY and CDR2 SVGEGT come from the germline V gene. The CDR3 runs to 14 residues. The CDR3: CASSLGTSTHEQYF. As DNA, the CDR3 is TGTGCCAGCAGTCTCGGGACTAGCACCCACGAGCAGTACTTC.

This clonotype was counted at least ten times. The rearrangement uses TRBV7-9 and TRBJ2-7; 7 bases match TRBD2. CDR3 length equals 14 residues. In germline, CDR1 is SEHNR, CDR2 FQNEAQ (reference sequence). The V and J ends lost 3 bases and 5 bases, in that order; junction bases with no gene match: 7. CDR3 amino acids: CASSLGGSIDEQYF. CDR3 bases: TGTGCCAGCAGCTTGGGCGGGAGTATCGACGAGCAGTACTTC.

Only a few counts were recorded for this clonotype. V is TRBV10-3 and J is TRBJ2-7, with TRBD1 matching over 8 bases. V trimming: 5 bases; J trimming: 1 base; junction bases outside the gene matches: 10. The CDR3 totals 16 residues. Germline V CDR1 and CDR2: ENHRY, SYGVKD. The DNA of the CDR3 is TGTGCCATCAGTCCAGCTGAAAGGGACAGGTCCTACGAGCAGTACTTC. This translates into CAISPAERDRSYEQYF.

This clonotype occurred a few times. This sequence joins TRBV27 and TRBJ1-4; D is unresolved. CDR1 is MNHEY, CDR2 SMNVEV, per germline (reference sequence). V dropped 4 bases and J dropped 5 bases, with 11 bases sitting between them. This CDR3 is 14 amino acids long. The CDR3 spells CASSSRPLNEKLFF. CDR3 nucleotides: TGTGCCAGCAGTTCACGACCGCTAAATGAAAAACTGTTTTTT.

The gene calls are TRBV20-1 and TRBJ1-1, with D possibly being TRBD1 (6 bases). V gave up 7 bases and J gave up 1 base, with 10 bases separating them. CDR1 and CDR2 (germline): DFQATT, SNEGSKA (reference sequence). The CDR3 sequence is 12 residues long. The DNA for the CDR3 is TGCAGTGGGAGAGGGGGGAACACTGAAGCTTTCTTT. It is translated as CSGRGGNTEAFF.

This clonotype has more than one count but fewer than ten. The chain has TRBV19 and TRBJ2-1, with TRBD1 identical over 7 bases. This CDR3 is built from 16 residues. V trimming: 4 bases; J trimming: 4 bases; junction bases outside the gene matches: 10. CDR1 LNHDA and CDR2 SQIVND come from the germline V gene (reference sequence). CDR3 sequence reads: CASSTKRPGQYNEQFF. CDR3 nucleotides: TGTGCCAGTAGTACCAAGAGGCCGGGACAGTACAATGAGCAGTTCTTC. Full variable domain (outside the CDR3, taken from reference TRBV19 and TRBJ2-1): DGGITQSPKYLFRKEGQNVTLSCEQNLNHDAMYWYRQDPGQGLRLIYYSQIVNDFQKGDIAEGYSVSREKKESFPLTVTSAQKNPTAFYLCASSTKRPGQYNEQFFGPGTRLTVL.

This clonotype occurred many times. This CDR3 is CASSLAGSSRDTQYF. The DNA for the CDR3 is TGTGCCAGCAGCTTAGCGGGGTCTAGCCGGGATACGCAGTATTTT. J is TRBJ2-3 and V is TRBV7-9; possibly TRBD2 for D (5 bases). Trimming stripped 0 bases from V and 6 bases from J, with 13 bases between. Germline assignment: CDR1 SEHNR and CDR2 FQNEAQ (reference sequence). The CDR3 sequence is 15 residues long.

The chain's CDR3 is CATSDPPGLAGWNEQFF. The CDR3 DNA sequence: TGTGCCACCAGTGATCCCCCGGGACTAGCGGGATGGAATGAGCAGTTCTTC. The genes are TRBV24-1 and TRBJ2-1; 13 bases are a match to TRBD2. The CDR3 has 17 amino acids. Germline values: CDR1 KGHDR, CDR2 SFDVKD. With V trimmed by 3 bases and J by 7 bases, 8 bases remained unmatched.

The J gene is TRBJ2-7, the V gene TRBV20-1, with D possibly matching TRBD2 (6 bases). Trimming removed 5 bases at V and 3 bases at J, with 8 bases between. This CDR3 has 11 amino acids. Germline V gene lookup returns CDR1 DFQATT and CDR2 SNEGSKA (reference sequence). The CDR3 loop reads CSAGGDYEQYF. DNA of the CDR3: TGCAGTGCTGGAGGGGACTACGAGCAGTACTTC.

The chain uses TRBV30 and TRBJ2-2; perhaps D is TRBD1 or TRBD2 (5 bases each). The CDR3 covers 14 residues. The germline V and J ends were trimmed by 3 bases and 6 bases, with 14 bases remaining between them. From germline, CDR1 is GTSNPN and CDR2 SVGIG (reference sequence). CDR3 in amino acids: CAWSPGPKAGELFF. The CDR3 DNA is TGTGCCTGGAGCCCGGGGCCGAAAGCCGGGGAGCTGTTTTTT.

The chain couples TRBV18 to TRBJ1-1; 12 bases map to TRBD1. V lost 6 bases, J lost 10 bases, and 15 bases stayed unmatched. The CDR3 length is 16 residues. Germline V CDR1 and CDR2: KGHSH, LQKENI. CDR3 sequence: CASSLTVGTGGIVAFF. The DNA for the CDR3 is TGTGCCAGCTCTCTAACCGTTGGGACAGGGGGCATTGTAGCTTTCTTT.

This clonotype was counted many times. The chain combines TRBV24-1 with TRBJ2-1; D unclear. Trimming left V 3 bases short and J 0 bases short, with 17 bases between. This CDR3 contains 18 residues. Germline V gives CDR1 KGHDR, CDR2 SFDVKD. In DNA, the CDR3 is TGTGCCACCAGTGATCCAACCCGACACCTGAGCTCCTACAATGAGCAGTTCTTC. Its protein product is CATSDPTRHLSSYNEQFF.

There are many counts of this clonotype. The rearrangement links TRBV30 to TRBJ1-1, with 7 positions matching TRBD1. The length of the CDR3 is 14 residues. V gave up 5 bases and J gave up 5 bases; unmatched junction bases: 11. CDR1 GTSNPN and CDR2 SVGIG come from the germline V gene (reference sequence). The CDR3 here is CAWLDDRAKTEAFF. In DNA form, the CDR3 reads TGTGCCTGGCTGGACGACAGGGCCAAGACTGAAGCTTTCTTT.

The J gene is TRBJ1-1, the V gene TRBV14; no reliable D call. The V end was cut by 7 bases, the J end by 0 bases, with 9 bases between. The CDR3 covers 13 residues. Germline-derived CDR1 and CDR2 are SGHDN and FVKESK. The CDR3 protein is CASNWIMNTEAFF. The CDR3 DNA reads as TGTGCCAGCAACTGGATAATGAACACTGAAGCTTTCTTT.

There are many counts of this clonotype. This chain uses TRBV20-1 with TRBJ2-1; 10 positions agree with TRBD2. Trimming cost V 3 bases and J 2 bases; bases outside gene matches: 4. Germline loops: CDR1 DFQATT, CDR2 SNEGSKA (reference sequence). The length of the CDR3 is 15 residues. The CDR3 sequence: CSARSAGGPYNEQFF. Written as DNA, the CDR3 is TGCAGTGCTAGGTCAGCGGGAGGGCCCTACAATGAGCAGTTCTTC.

This clonotype came up a few times. It may be a read error: a sequence one base away is much more abundant. CDR3 in amino acids: CASRGLTAVDEQFF. As DNA, the CDR3 is TGTGCCAGCAGGGGACTAACGGCCGTCGATGAGCAGTTCTTC. The chain has TRBV7-8 and TRBJ2-1; 7 nucleotides match TRBD2. The CDR3 has 14 amino acids. Germline CDR1 and CDR2: SGHVS and FQNEAQ. The V segment lost 6 bases and the J segment 8 bases; nucleotides outside the gene matches: 10.

This clonotype occurred many times. V and J are TRBV6-5 and TRBJ2-7; D is undetermined. CDR3 length equals 12 residues. Germline lookup yields CDR1 MNHEY and CDR2 SVGAGI. V was shortened by 4 bases and J by 5 bases, with 9 bases between the two germline ends. This chain's CDR3 is CASSFSPNEQYF. The CDR3 DNA reads as TGTGCCAGCAGTTTTAGTCCGAACGAGCAGTACTTC.

This clonotype was counted ten times or more. CDR3 in amino acids: CSATGTASGNTIYF. Written as DNA, the CDR3 is TGCAGTGCTACGGGGACAGCCTCTGGAAACACCATATATTTT. This chain links TRBV20-1 with TRBJ1-3; 7 positions agree with TRBD1. Germline values: CDR1 DFQATT, CDR2 SNEGSKA (reference sequence). This CDR3 contains 14 residues. V gave up 4 bases and J gave up 0 bases; unmatched junction bases: 3.

The chain recombines TRBV4-1 with TRBJ2-3; D remains unclear. Germline V gene sequence: CDR1 MGHRA, CDR2 YSYEKL. This CDR3 comprises 14 residues. V was trimmed by 0 bases and J by 6 bases, leaving 10 bases between them. DNA for the CDR3: TGCGCCAGCAGCCAAGAAAGAGTCCCGGATACGCAGTATTTT. It specifies CASSQERVPDTQYF.

This CDR3 is CASSSLAGPGETQYF. The CDR3 bases are TGTGCCAGCAGCTCGCTAGCGGGACCCGGAGAGACCCAGTACTTC. V is TRBV5-6 and J is TRBJ2-5; 9 nucleotides match TRBD2. Germline CDR1 is SGHDT and CDR2 is YYEEEE. Losses at the gene ends were 3 bases for V and 4 bases for J; bases not matched to a gene: 7. This CDR3 is 15 amino acids long.

This sequence joins TRBV18 and TRBJ2-7; D possibly corresponds to TRBD1 (6 bases). The V end lost 4 bases, the J end lost 4 bases, and 14 bases lay between the germline ends. CDR3 length equals 14 residues. Germline V gene lookup returns CDR1 KGHSH and CDR2 LQKENI. This chain's CDR3 is CASSRDTGDYEQYF. Written as DNA, the CDR3 is TGTGCCAGCTCACGGGACACCGGGGATTACGAGCAGTACTTC.

V gene TRBV6-1 combines with J gene TRBJ1-5; D unresolved. The germline CDR1 and CDR2 sequences are MNHNS and SASEGT. CDR3 size: 15 residues. V was cut by 6 bases and J by 0 bases, with 12 bases left in between. CDR3 nucleotide sequence: TGTGCCAGCAGATCCCGGGGTTATAGCAATCAGCCCCAGCATTTT. This codes for CASRSRGYSNQPQHF.

This chain connects TRBV27 to TRBJ2-7; D might be TRBD1 or TRBD2, each matching 5 bases. Germline CDR1 reads MNHEY; CDR2 reads SMNVEV (reference sequence). CDR3 length equals 15 residues. V shed 4 bases and J shed 6 bases, with 19 bases lying between them. As DNA, the CDR3 is TGTGCCAGCAGTTACCGGGACGCGCCTTCTTCCGAGCAGTACTTC. Translation gives CASSYRDAPSSEQYF.

There are many counts of this clonotype. The CDR3 here is CASSANYGYTF. The CDR3 DNA reads TGTGCCAGCAGCGCGAACTATGGCTACACCTTC. The genes are TRBV9 and TRBJ1-2, with D unresolved. V lost 3 bases to trimming and J lost 2 bases, with 2 bases between them. Germline values: CDR1 SGDLS, CDR2 YYNGEE. The CDR3 totals 11 residues.

This clonotype was counted ten times or more. V gene TRBV3-1 combines with J gene TRBJ2-5, with 9 bases that match TRBD2. The CDR3 length is 14 residues. Trimming cost V 4 bases and J 5 bases; bases outside gene matches: 5. Germline V CDR1 and CDR2: LGHDT, YNNKEL (reference sequence). The CDR3 nucleotides are TGTGCCAGCAGCCCCGGGACTAGCCGGGAGACCCAGTACTTC. This encodes CASSPGTSRETQYF.

This clonotype was observed many times. The chain couples TRBV12-3 or TRBV12-4 to TRBJ2-3; 8 bases fit TRBD2. V shed 8 bases, J shed 5 bases, and the junction held 9 bases outside the gene matches. The CDR3 covers 14 residues. The CDR3 protein is CASGGVSGRDTQYF. In DNA, the CDR3 is TGTGCCAGCGGGGGGGTGAGCGGGAGAGATACGCAGTATTTT.

This clonotype was found many times. This chain connects TRBV30 to TRBJ2-1; 8 bases agree with TRBD2. V lost 4 bases, J lost 9 bases, and 8 bases stayed unmatched. The CDR3 is 13 amino acids. Per germline, CDR1 GTSNPN and CDR2 SVGIG (reference sequence). Here the CDR3 reads CAWNLAGQGEQFF. As DNA, the CDR3 is TGTGCCTGGAATCTAGCGGGTCAAGGTGAGCAGTTCTTC.

Only a few counts were recorded for this clonotype. This chain joins TRBV27 and TRBJ2-3; 8 bases agree with TRBD2. The ends lost 5 bases at V and 2 bases at J; junction bases unmatched: 6. The CDR3 sequence is 15 residues long. Per germline, CDR1 MNHEY and CDR2 SMNVEV (reference sequence). The chain's CDR3 is CASSKLADHTDTQYF. The CDR3, as DNA: TGTGCCAGCAGTAAACTAGCGGACCACACAGATACGCAGTATTTT.

This clonotype has ten or more counts. This rearrangement joins TRBV2 to TRBJ2-5; the D gene is possibly TRBD2 (5 bases). The CDR3 is made up of 12 amino acids. The V end lost 4 bases, the J end lost 6 bases, and 9 bases lay between the germline ends. Looked up from germline, CDR1 is SNHLY and CDR2 is FYNNEI. The CDR3 loop reads CASSGAGQTQYF. The CDR3, as DNA: TGTGCCAGCAGTGGGGCGGGCCAGACCCAGTACTTC.

This clonotype occurred a few times. The chain joins TRBV6-1 to TRBJ2-1; D not resolved. CDR3 length equals 14 residues. Deletions cut 8 bases from V and 1 base from J, with 12 bases between. Per the germline V gene, CDR1 is MNHNS and CDR2 is SASEGT. CDR3 DNA: TGTGCCAGCTTATTAGATTTTTCCTACAATGAGCAGTTCTTC. Encoded protein: CASLLDFSYNEQFF.

This clonotype came up many times. V and J are TRBV5-5 and TRBJ2-3, with no clear D. The ends were cut back, 3 bases at V and 0 bases at J, with 14 bases in the middle. The CDR3 covers 16 residues. Germline V gene data show CDR1 as SGHKS and CDR2 as YYEKEE (reference sequence). CDR3 region: CASSSHQVVSTDTQYF. CDR3 sequence (DNA): TGTGCCAGCAGCTCCCACCAGGTCGTTAGCACAGATACGCAGTATTTT.

Details on this clonotype: This may be a read error, as it is one base from a much larger clone. For the CDR3, the DNA is TGCGGCGTTGTAGCTAGCGGGAGGCTGGACCGCGAGCAGTACTTC. Translation: CGVVASGRLDREQYF. This sequence joins TRBV29-1 and TRBJ2-7; 11 bases are a match to TRBD2. The CDR3 spans 15 residues. The germline V gene has CDR1 SQVTM and CDR2 ANQGSEA.